What follows are 11 T cell receptor beta chains derived from one specimen sequenced in a study of spatial heterogeneity in lung cancer (dated by TCRdb to between 2018 and 2021). Libraries were prepared through 5' RACE. Sequencing was performed on a NextSeq 500. Starting from the raw public reads, TCRdb applied fastp trimming at Q25, assembled clones with MiXCR and retained in-frame beta chains. Identical CDR3 protein sequences are pooled into one entry, listed with their most common genes and DNA. The sample profile shows about 82,000 distinct CDR3 sequences; 10% to 15% of them were found once. About 4.5% of the sample goes to the ten largest clones. This specimen's time point label, interpreted: sample taken at primary tumor resection. For TCR sequencing, whole RNA was extracted from tumor and nontumor lung tissue, or from cryopreserved PBMC samples, and no cell sorting was done. Here the sequenced sample was PBMCs, taken at surgery. The receptor set was obtained from a male donor with early-stage non-small cell lung cancer.

The CDR3 sequence is CASSLENYEQYF. The DNA of the CDR3 is TGCGCCAGCAGCTTGGAGAACTACGAGCAGTACTTC. V is TRBV5-1 and J is TRBJ2-7; D gene ambiguous. The CDR3 totals 12 residues. The V and J ends lost 0 bases and 3 bases respectively, with 4 bases between them. Germline V gives CDR1 SGHRS, CDR2 YFSETQ.

At least ten counts were recorded for this clonotype. The chain has TRBV7-2 and TRBJ1-6; D is possibly TRBD1 (5 bases). The CDR3 is made up of 17 amino acids. The germline gives CDR1 SGHTA, CDR2 FQGNSA. The V gene lost 4 bases and the J gene lost 1 base, with 14 bases spanning the gap. CDR3 amino acids: CASSSQGRGSYNSPLHF. CDR3 nucleotide sequence: TGTGCCAGCAGCTCCCAGGGTAGGGGATCCTATAATTCACCCCTCCACTTT.

This chain uses TRBV4-1 with TRBJ2-3; the match to TRBD2 covers 8 bases. V lost 1 base, J lost 8 bases, and 14 bases stayed unmatched. The germline CDR1 and CDR2 sequences are MGHRA and YSYEKL. The length of the CDR3 is 17 residues. CDR3 nucleotides: TGCGCCAGCAGCCAAGGTACAGCGGGAGCCTGGGCAGGTACGCAGTATTTT. Protein product: CASSQGTAGAWAGTQYF.

This clonotype was seen ten or more times. CDR3 region: CSARDRRGTEAFF. The CDR3 nucleotides read TGCAGTGCTAGAGATCGGAGGGGAACTGAAGCTTTCTTT. V is TRBV20-1 and J is TRBJ1-1; maybe TRBD1 (5 bases). CDR1 and CDR2 (germline): DFQATT, SNEGSKA (reference sequence). The CDR3 length is 13 residues. The germline V and J ends were trimmed by 0 bases and 5 bases, with 10 bases remaining between them.

The chain is built from TRBV3-1 and TRBJ1-1; TRBD1 matches 7 bases. The CDR3 consists of 14 residues. The V gene's germline CDR1 is LGHDT and CDR2 YNNKEL (reference sequence). The ends lost 0 bases at V and 12 bases at J; junction bases unmatched: 10. The CDR3 protein is CASSQEPAGGESFF. The CDR3 coding sequence is TGTGCCAGCAGCCAAGAGCCGGCAGGGGGGGAATCTTTCTTT. Drawing the rest from reference TRBV3-1 and TRBJ1-1, the complete variable domain is DTAVSQTPKYLVTQMGNDKSIKCEQNLGHDTMYWYKQDSKKFLKIMFSYNNKELIINETVPNRFSPKSPDKAHLNLHINSLELGDSAVYFCASSQEPAGGESFFGQGTRLTVV.

This clonotype was detected only a few times. The rearrangement joins TRBV29-1 to TRBJ1-6, with a weak D call TRBD1 (5 bases). Germline V gene data show CDR1 as SQVTM and CDR2 as ANQGSEA. This CDR3 has 13 amino acids. CDR3 sequence: CASKTELNSPLHF. CDR3 DNA: TGCGCCTCTAAGACAGAGCTTAATTCACCCCTCCACTTT.

This clonotype was seen a few times. This chain uses TRBV4-2 with TRBJ1-2; D remains unclear. V dropped 0 bases and J dropped 0 bases, with 11 bases sitting between them. Germline V gene lookup returns CDR1 LGHNA and CDR2 YNFKEQ. CDR3 length: 16 amino acids. The CDR3 loop is CASSQEARNPNYGYTF. CDR3 sequence (DNA): TGTGCCAGCAGCCAAGAGGCCAGGAACCCTAACTATGGCTACACCTTC.

This clonotype was found many times. This rearrangement joins TRBV30 to TRBJ1-2; no reliable D call. Germline loops: CDR1 GTSNPN, CDR2 SVGIG (reference sequence). Between the trimmed V and J ends, which lost 3 bases and 4 bases, there was a span of 9 bases. The CDR3 totals 12 residues. CDR3 coding DNA: TGTGCCTGGAGGAACAGATTCTATGGCTACACCTTC. Protein: CAWRNRFYGYTF.

This clonotype turned up a few times. The chain carries TRBV2 and TRBJ1-2, with D possibly matching TRBD1 (5 bases). Germline V gene lookup returns CDR1 SNHLY and CDR2 FYNNEI. This CDR3 comprises 15 residues. Deletions cut 1 base from V and 7 bases from J, with 16 bases between. The DNA for the CDR3 is TGTGCCAGCAGTGAAGAACGGGGGACTCCGCGTGGCTACACCTTC. This encodes CASSEERGTPRGYTF.

This clonotype was counted only a few times. This sequence joins TRBV7-9 and TRBJ2-7; D is perhaps TRBD2 (5 bases). V was clipped by 5 bases and J by 0 bases, with 8 bases between them. Germline lookup yields CDR1 SEHNR and CDR2 FQNEAQ (reference sequence). CDR3 length: 13 amino acids. CDR3 in amino acids: CASSHTSSYEQYF. The CDR3 nucleotides are TGTGCCAGCAGCCACACTAGCTCCTACGAGCAGTACTTC.

This clonotype has just a few counts. The J gene is TRBJ1-1, the V gene TRBV12-3 or TRBV12-4; the D is unclear. V lost 6 bases and J lost 1, with 9 bases in between. The CDR3 has 13 residues. The CDR3 coding sequence is TGTGCCAGCAGCAGTTCAGCGAACACTGAAGCTTTCTTT. Its protein is CASSSSANTEAFF.